This TCR beta chain was identified in a study of blood T cell repertoires in COVID-19. On the study more broadly: The samples span acute and convalescent COVID-19 from the United States, Italy and Spain. PBMCs, B-cell-depleted T cells, or T cells were the source of the cDNA or gDNA that made up the material.

This clone appeared a single time. V was pared by 0 bases and J by 3 bases, with 9 bases between. The CDR3 consists of 15 residues. CDR1 SGHTA and CDR2 FQGNSA come from the germline V gene. Authors' methods: Reference gene primers were amplified, and this amplification served to estimate nucleated cell counts. The assay was immunoSEQ multiplex PCR, and TCRdb's table has in-frame clones only and misses some. V, J and clone size were drawn from that table, and D and trimming were deduced from the DNA. The sample includes fewer than 110,000 clones, over 80% of them seen just once. The clonotype comes from a man in his fifties or sixties with acute or convalescent COVID-19. The source material was peripheral blood. The chain combines TRBV7-2 with TRBJ2-1; D remains unclear. The DNA for the CDR3 is TGTGCCAGCAGCTTAGCGGTACGGGTCTACAATGAGCAGTTCTTC. This translates into CASSLAVRVYNEQFF. The variable domain in full, with the rest retrieved from reference TRBV7-2 and TRBJ2-1, is GAGVSQSPSNKVTEKGKDVELRCDPISGHTALYWYRQSLGQGLEFLIYFQGNSAPDKSGLPSDRFSAERTGGSVSTLTIQRTQQEDSAVYLCASSLAVRVYNEQFFGPGTRLTVL.